This entry lists 2 T cell receptor beta chains sequenced from one sample in a study of long-term antiretroviral therapy in people with HIV. The assay used was immunoSEQ (version v3.0), run at survey level. The assay was immunoSEQ multiplex PCR, and TCRdb's table has in-frame clones only and misses some. The sample has more than 25,000 clones; 95% to 98% are singletons. Here the sequenced sample was unsorted PBMCs, taken 7.6 years after starting antiretroviral therapy. These receptors originate from a man aged 30 to 39 with HIV.

V usage is TRBV4-1 and J usage is TRBJ2-5, with 10 bases identical to TRBD2. Germline CDR1 MGHRA, CDR2 YSYEKL. This CDR3 has 21 amino acids. Unmatched junction bases numbered 24, after V lost 3 bases and J lost 5 bases. The CDR3 nucleotides read TGCGCCAGCAGCCATACCCAGGGCATCGGGCTAGCGGGAGAGGAGCAGGAGACCCAGTACTTC. Translated, it gives CASSHTQGIGLAGEEQETQYF.

V gene TRBV30 combines with J gene TRBJ1-2; perhaps TRBD1 as D (5 bases). Germline CDR1 and CDR2: GTSNPN and SVGIG (reference sequence). Trimming took 0 bases from V and 8 from J, leaving 19 bases between them. The CDR3 runs 15 residues. The CDR3 spells CAWSVNFREVEGYTF. For the CDR3, the DNA is TGTGCCTGGAGTGTAAACTTCAGGGAGGTAGAGGGCTACACCTTC.